The source of this T cell receptor beta chain is a study of shared clonotypes between healthy human individuals. Assay: immunoSEQ multiplex PCR; the TCRdb copy retains only in-frame clones and omits some. The top ten clones hold 0.13% of a sample with some 2,000,000 clones, roughly 94% of them seen once. The ends lost 5 bases at V and 3 bases at J; junction bases unmatched: 7. This CDR3 comprises 17 residues. Germline V gene data show CDR1 as SGHAT and CDR2 as FQDESV (reference sequence). V and J are TRBV11-1 and TRBJ2-1; 13 positions agree with TRBD2. The TCR sequence derives from a man aged 18-30 years in good health. The sample consisted of naive CD4+ T cells sorted from blood. Specified subset: CD45RA+ positively selected. The CDR3 region is CASSPGLAGFFYNEQFF. The DNA of the CDR3 is TGTGCCAGCAGCCCGGGACTAGCGGGGTTTTTCTACAATGAGCAGTTCTTC.